The entry that follows covers one T cell receptor (beta chain) sequence. The assay was immunoSEQ multiplex PCR, and TCRdb's table has in-frame clones only and misses some. The profile shows some 49,000 clones, just over 90% of them singletons. The record originates from a study of control samples from healthy donors and cancer patients. Looked up from germline, CDR1 is GTSNPN and CDR2 is SVGIG (reference sequence). The ends were cut back, 2 bases at V and 6 bases at J, with 17 bases in the middle. CDR3 length: 14 residues. The J gene is TRBJ2-7, the V gene TRBV30; D perhaps matches TRBD2 (6 bases). The sequence derives from a man under 40 with colorectal cancer. The sample taken for sequencing was PBMCs. The CDR3 sequence is CAWSPLRGGTEQYF. CDR3 bases: TGTGCCTGGAGTCCCCTCCGTGGGGGGACCGAGCAGTACTTC. The whole variable domain, filled in from reference TRBV30 and TRBJ2-7, reads SQTIHQWPATLVQPVGSPLSLECTVEGTSNPNLYWYRQAAGRGLQLLFYSVGIGQISSEVPQNLSASRPQDRQFILSSKKLLLSDSGFYLCAWSPLRGGTEQYFGPGTRLTVT.